Following are 14 T cell receptor beta chains from one sample sequenced in a study of blood T cell repertoires in COVID-19. Measured with immunoSEQ multiplex PCR; TCRdb has only the in-frame clones, and not every one. In the table there are fewer than 250,000 clones, roughly 91% of which are singletons. The sample taken for sequencing was PBMCs or T cells enriched from blood (not recorded which). These receptors were taken from a man in his thirties or forties in a cohort exposed to, infected with or recovered from COVID-19 (not recorded which).

The DNA for the CDR3 is TGTGCCAGCAGCTTCCCAAAGATCAGGGAAAAGGTCACTGAAGCTTTCTTT. Encoded protein: CASSFPKIREKVTEAFF. V gene TRBV7-9 combines with J gene TRBJ1-1, with TRBD1 as a possible D gene (5 bases). Trimming removed 3 bases from V and 4 bases from J, with 21 bases in between. Germline V gives CDR1 SEHNR, CDR2 FQNEAQ (reference sequence). The CDR3 extends over 17 amino acids.

The chain is built from TRBV9 and TRBJ1-1; possibly TRBD1 for D (5 bases). The CDR3 is 16 amino acids. V was shortened by 1 base and J by 0 bases, with 13 bases between the two germline ends. Germline V gene lookup returns CDR1 SGDLS and CDR2 YYNGEE. The chain's CDR3 is CASSVPLGGVNTEAFF. The CDR3 DNA reads TGTGCCAGCAGCGTACCCTTGGGGGGGGTGAACACTGAAGCTTTCTTT.

This clone appeared a single time. The chain links TRBV11-1 to TRBJ2-7; 10 bases are a match to TRBD1. After removal of 4 bases from V and 5 bases from J, the junction contained 2 bases not matched to a gene. The CDR3 totals 13 residues. Germline V CDR1 and CDR2: SGHAT, FQDESV (reference sequence). The CDR3 region has the DNA TGTGCCAGCAGCTGGGGACAGGGGAACGAGCAGTACTTC. Translated: CASSWGQGNEQYF.

The rearrangement links TRBV27 to TRBJ1-1; TRBD1 is a possible D gene (6 bases). The CDR3 sequence is 15 residues long. V shed 7 bases and J shed 4 bases, with 19 bases lying between them. Germline V CDR1 and CDR2: MNHEY, SMNVEV (reference sequence). The CDR3 nucleotides read TGTGCCAGCACCGAGGGGAGGGGGTCGGCCACTGAAGCTTTCTTT. It encodes CASTEGRGSATEAFF.

J is TRBJ2-3 and V is TRBV7-6; 11 nucleotides line up with TRBD2. V lost 5 bases, J lost 0 bases, and 7 bases stayed unmatched. CDR1 is SGHVS and CDR2 is FNYEAQ in the germline V gene. This CDR3 has 17 amino acids. In DNA, the CDR3 is TGTGCCAGCAGCCTAGGACTAGCGGGTAGTAGCACAGATACGCAGTATTTT. This gives the protein CASSLGLAGSSTDTQYF.

The chain employs TRBV5-1 and TRBJ2-4; 10 bases map to TRBD1. V shed 3 bases and J 2 bases; nucleotides not matched to a gene: 5. CDR1 and CDR2 from the germline V gene are SGHRS and YFSETQ. The CDR3 spans 16 residues. The CDR3 sequence is CASSSGGQGTKNIQYF. CDR3 sequence (DNA): TGCGCCAGCAGCTCGGGGGGACAGGGGACCAAAAACATTCAGTACTTC.

The rearrangement links TRBV14 to TRBJ2-2; no clear D gene. Germline V gene lookup returns CDR1 SGHDN and CDR2 FVKESK. V was shortened by 1 base and J by 3 bases, with 12 bases between the two germline ends. The CDR3 consists of 16 residues. The CDR3: CASSQVLQSYTGELFF. The CDR3 region has the DNA TGTGCCAGCAGCCAAGTATTACAGTCGTACACCGGGGAGCTGTTTTTT. The complete variable domain, with remaining parts taken from reference TRBV14 and TRBJ2-2, reads EAGVTQFPSHSVIEKGQTVTLRCDPISGHDNLYWYRRVMGKEIKFLLHFVKESKQDESGMPNNRFLAERTGGTYSTLKVQPAELEDSGVYFCASSQVLQSYTGELFFGEGSRLTVL.

The chain is built from TRBV28 and TRBJ2-5; maybe TRBD2 (6 bases). V was pared by 6 bases and J by 2 bases, with 13 bases between. The germline V gene encodes CDR1 MDHEN and CDR2 SYDVKM. The length of the CDR3 is 14 residues. In nucleotides, the CDR3 is TGTGCCAGCAGGAACGGACGGGGGCAAGAGACCCAGTACTTC. This translates into CASRNGRGQETQYF. The full variable domain, completed using reference TRBV28 and TRBJ2-5, is DVKVTQSSRYLVKRTGEKVFLECVQDMDHENMFWYRQDPGLGLRLIYFSYDVKMKEKGDIPEGYSVSREKKERFSLILESASTNQTSMYLCASRNGRGQETQYFGPGTRLLVL.

This clone was recorded many times. The chain uses TRBV28 and TRBJ1-2; 8 bases map to TRBD1. Per the germline V gene, CDR1 is MDHEN and CDR2 is SYDVKM. CDR3 size: 15 residues. Unmatched junction bases numbered 5, after V lost 1 base and J lost 4 bases. The CDR3 DNA reads TGTGCCAGCAGTTTATCTCAGGGGGCGTTCTATGGCTACACCTTC. This encodes CASSLSQGAFYGYTF.

The chain uses TRBV6-2 or TRBV6-3 and TRBJ1-2; D unclear. Germline loops: CDR1 MNHEY, CDR2 SVGEGT. The CDR3 spans 13 residues. Trimming shortened V by 5 bases and J by 8 bases, and 15 bases separated the two germline ends. DNA for the CDR3: TGTGCCAGCAGTCCGGGAGAGATTCGAGGCTACACCTTC. It specifies CASSPGEIRGYTF.

The V and J genes are TRBV4-3 and TRBJ1-2; 7 bases align to TRBD1. V trimming: 1 base; J trimming: 4 bases; junction bases outside the gene matches: 6. CDR3 size: 15 residues. Germline CDR1 and CDR2: LGHNA and YSLEER. The CDR3 loop is CASSQVLSGGYGYTF. The CDR3 DNA follows: TGCGCCAGCAGCCAAGTCTTGTCAGGGGGCTATGGCTACACCTTC.

V is TRBV25-1 and J is TRBJ1-1; D not resolved. V lost 4 bases and J 0 bases, leaving 12 bases between the germline ends. This CDR3 region has 15 residues. Germline-derived CDR1 and CDR2 are MGHDK and SYGVNS. DNA of the CDR3: TGTGCCAGCAGTGGGGCCACAGTGATGAACACTGAAGCTTTCTTT. It yields the protein CASSGATVMNTEAFF.

The V gene is TRBV7-8, the J gene TRBJ2-7, with TRBD2 matching 9 bases. The CDR3 runs to 14 residues. Germline-derived CDR1 and CDR2 are SGHVS and FQNEAQ. The J segment lost 0 bases and the V segment lost 3 bases, leaving 0 bases of the junction unmatched. CDR3 DNA: TGTGCCAGCAGCTTGACTAGCGGCTCCTACGAGCAGTACTTC. Translating it yields CASSLTSGSYEQYF.

V gene TRBV5-1 combines with J gene TRBJ2-7; 8 bases are a match to TRBD2. CDR3 length: 13 amino acids. The trim removed 5 bases at V and 5 bases at J, leaving 6 bases unmatched. CDR1 is SGHRS, CDR2 YFSETQ, per germline. The CDR3 coding sequence is TGCGCCAGCAGACGGGAGGGCAGAAACGAGCAGTACTTC. Amino acids: CASRREGRNEQYF. Full variable domain (outside the CDR3, taken from reference TRBV5-1 and TRBJ2-7): KAGVTQTPRYLIKTRGQQVTLSCSPISGHRSVSWYQQTPGQGLQFLFEYFSETQRNKGNFPGRFSGRQFSNSRSEMNVSTLELGDSALYLCASRREGRNEQYFGPGTRLTVT.